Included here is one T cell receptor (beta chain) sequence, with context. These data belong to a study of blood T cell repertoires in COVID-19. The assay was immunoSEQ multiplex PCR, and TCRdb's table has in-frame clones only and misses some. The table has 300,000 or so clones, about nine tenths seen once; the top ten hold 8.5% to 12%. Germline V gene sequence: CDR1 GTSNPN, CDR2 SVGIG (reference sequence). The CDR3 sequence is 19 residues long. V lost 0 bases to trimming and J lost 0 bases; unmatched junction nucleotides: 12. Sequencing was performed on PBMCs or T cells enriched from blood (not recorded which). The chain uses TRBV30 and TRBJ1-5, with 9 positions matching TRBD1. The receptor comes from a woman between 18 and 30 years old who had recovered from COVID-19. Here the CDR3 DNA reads TGTGCCTGGAGTGTAAGGGGGACAGGGCGCTGGTTTAGCAATCAGCCCCAGCATTTT. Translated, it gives CAWSVRGTGRWFSNQPQHF.